This T cell receptor beta chain is drawn from a study of blood T cell repertoires in COVID-19. Across the whole study: Samples taken during acute and convalescent COVID-19 were collected in the United States, Italy and Spain. T cells, B-cell-depleted T cells, or PBMCs provided the cDNA or gDNA that served as material.

In the authors' methods: Amplification of reference gene primers was used by the study to estimate nucleated cell counts. Method: immunoSEQ multiplex PCR; TCRdb's copy keeps in-frame clones and lacks some. V, J and clone size are taken as reported in that table, and D and trimming were inferred from the DNA itself. This table holds around 57,000 clones, more than 85% found once. The CDR3 consists of 14 residues. V dropped 4 bases and J dropped 7; count of bases not matched to a gene: 6. Germline V gene data show CDR1 as SGDLS and CDR2 as YYNGEE. The sample taken for sequencing was peripheral blood. The sequence was collected from a man in his fifties with acute or convalescent COVID-19. The rearrangement uses TRBV9 and TRBJ1-4, with 8 bases lining up with TRBD1. In DNA, the CDR3 is TGTGCCAGCAGCCCCTCAGGGACAGGTGAAAAACTGTTTTTT. Its protein product is CASSPSGTGEKLFF. The full variable domain, in which reference TRBV9 and TRBJ1-4 provide the parts outside the CDR3, is DSGVTQTPKHLITATGQRVTLRCSPRSGDLSVYWYQQSLDQGLQFLIQYYNGEERAKGNILERFSAQQFPDLHSELNLSSLELGDSALYFCASSPSGTGEKLFFGSGTQLSVL.